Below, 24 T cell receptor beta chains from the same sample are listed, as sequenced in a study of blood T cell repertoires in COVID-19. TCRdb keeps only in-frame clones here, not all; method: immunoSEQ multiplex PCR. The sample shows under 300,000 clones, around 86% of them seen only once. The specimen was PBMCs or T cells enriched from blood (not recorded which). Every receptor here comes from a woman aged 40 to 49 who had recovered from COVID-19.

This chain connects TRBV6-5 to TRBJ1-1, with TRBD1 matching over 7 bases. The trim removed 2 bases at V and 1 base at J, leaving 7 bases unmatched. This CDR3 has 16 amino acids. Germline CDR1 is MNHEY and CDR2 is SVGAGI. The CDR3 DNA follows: TGTGCCAGCAGTTACCGCCGCGGGACAGCGAACACTGAAGCTTTCTTT. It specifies CASSYRRGTANTEAFF.

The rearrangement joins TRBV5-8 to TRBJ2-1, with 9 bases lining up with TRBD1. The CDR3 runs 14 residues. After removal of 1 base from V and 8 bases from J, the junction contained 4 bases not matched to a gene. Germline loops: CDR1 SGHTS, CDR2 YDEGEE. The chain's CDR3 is CASSLWTGDYEQFF. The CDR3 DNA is TGTGCCAGCAGCTTGTGGACAGGGGATTATGAGCAGTTCTTC.

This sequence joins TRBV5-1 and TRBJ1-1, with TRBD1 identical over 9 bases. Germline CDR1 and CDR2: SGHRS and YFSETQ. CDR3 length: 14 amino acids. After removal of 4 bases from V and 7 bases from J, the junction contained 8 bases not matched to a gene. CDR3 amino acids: CASSGRTGAFEAFF. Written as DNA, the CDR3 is TGCGCCAGCAGCGGTAGGACAGGGGCCTTTGAAGCTTTCTTT.

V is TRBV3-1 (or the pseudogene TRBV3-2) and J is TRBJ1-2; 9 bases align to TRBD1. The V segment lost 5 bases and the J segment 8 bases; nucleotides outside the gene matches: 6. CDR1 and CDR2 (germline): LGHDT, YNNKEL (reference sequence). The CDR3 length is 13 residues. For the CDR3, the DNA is TGTGCCAGCAGCTGGGGACAGGGCGAAGGCTACACCTTC. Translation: CASSWGQGEGYTF.

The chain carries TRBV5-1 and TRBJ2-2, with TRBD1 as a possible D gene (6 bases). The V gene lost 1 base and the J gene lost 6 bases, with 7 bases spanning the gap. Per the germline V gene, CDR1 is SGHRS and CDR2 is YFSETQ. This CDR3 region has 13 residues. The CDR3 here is CASSLTGPGELFF. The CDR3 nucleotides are TGCGCCAGCAGCTTGACAGGGCCCGGGGAGCTGTTTTTT.

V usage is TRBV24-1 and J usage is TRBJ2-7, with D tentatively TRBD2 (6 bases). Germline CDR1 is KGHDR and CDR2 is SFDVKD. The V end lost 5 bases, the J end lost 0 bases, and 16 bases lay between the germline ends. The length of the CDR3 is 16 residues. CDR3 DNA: TGTGCCACCAGTGGAGACGTGTGGGGGGTCTCCTACGAGCAGTACTTC. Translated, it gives CATSGDVWGVSYEQYF.

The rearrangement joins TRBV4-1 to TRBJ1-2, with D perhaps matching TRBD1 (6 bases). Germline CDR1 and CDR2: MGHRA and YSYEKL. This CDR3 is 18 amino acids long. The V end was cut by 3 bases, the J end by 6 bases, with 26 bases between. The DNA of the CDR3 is TGCGCCAGCAGCCATGATATAGGGACAAGGGGTGGGTCTGATGGCTACACCTTC. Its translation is CASSHDIGTRGGSDGYTF.

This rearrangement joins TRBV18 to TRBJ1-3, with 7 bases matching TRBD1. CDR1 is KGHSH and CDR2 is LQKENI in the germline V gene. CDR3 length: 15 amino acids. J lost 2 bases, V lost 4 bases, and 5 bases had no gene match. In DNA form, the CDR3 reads TGTGCCAGCTCACTAGACAGGGACGCTGGAAACACCATATATTTT. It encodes CASSLDRDAGNTIYF.

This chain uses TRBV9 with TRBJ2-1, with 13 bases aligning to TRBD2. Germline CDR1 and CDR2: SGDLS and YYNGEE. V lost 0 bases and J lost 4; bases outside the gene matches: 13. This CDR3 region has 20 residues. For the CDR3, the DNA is TGTGCCAGCAGCGTAGGGACTAGCGGGAGAGTTATTATTCCTTACAATGAGCAGTTCTTC. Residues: CASSVGTSGRVIIPYNEQFF.

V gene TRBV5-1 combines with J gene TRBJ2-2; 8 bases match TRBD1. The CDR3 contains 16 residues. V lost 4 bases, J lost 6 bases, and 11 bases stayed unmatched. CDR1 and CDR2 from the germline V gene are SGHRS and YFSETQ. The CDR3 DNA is TGCGCCAGCAGCGAACAGGGGGTGGGGCCCGCCGGGGAGCTGTTTTTT. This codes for CASSEQGVGPAGELFF.

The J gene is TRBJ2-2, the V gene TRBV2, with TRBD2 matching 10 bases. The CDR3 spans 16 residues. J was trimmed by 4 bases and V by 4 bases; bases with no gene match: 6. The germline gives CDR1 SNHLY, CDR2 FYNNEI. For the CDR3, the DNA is TGTGCCAGCAGTGGAACTAGCGGGGCCTTCACCGGGGAGCTGTTTTTT. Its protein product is CASSGTSGAFTGELFF. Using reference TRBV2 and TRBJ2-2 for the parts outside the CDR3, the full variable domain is EPEVTQTPSHQVTQMGQEVILRCVPISNHLYFYWYRQILGQKVEFLVSFYNNEISEKSEIFDDQFSVERPDGSNFTLKIRSTKLEDSAMYFCASSGTSGAFTGELFFGEGSRLTVL.

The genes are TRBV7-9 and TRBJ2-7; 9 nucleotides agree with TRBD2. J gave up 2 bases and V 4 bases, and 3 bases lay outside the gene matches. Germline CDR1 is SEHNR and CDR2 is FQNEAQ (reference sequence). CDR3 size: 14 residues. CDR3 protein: CASSSSGETYEQYF. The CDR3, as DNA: TGTGCCAGCAGCTCTAGCGGGGAAACCTACGAGCAGTACTTC.

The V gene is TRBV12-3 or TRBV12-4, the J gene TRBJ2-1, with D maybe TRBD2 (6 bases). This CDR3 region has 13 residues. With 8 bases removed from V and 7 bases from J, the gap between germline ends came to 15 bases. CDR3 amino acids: CASQDLASNEQFF. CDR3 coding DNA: TGTGCCAGCCAAGATCTAGCGTCGAATGAGCAGTTCTTC.

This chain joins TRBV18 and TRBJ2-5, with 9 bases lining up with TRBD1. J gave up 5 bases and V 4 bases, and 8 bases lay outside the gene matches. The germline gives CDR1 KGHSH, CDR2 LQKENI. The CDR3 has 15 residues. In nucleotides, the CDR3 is TGTGCCAGCTCACTACTGGACAGGGGCCGGGAGACCCAGTACTTC. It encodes CASSLLDRGRETQYF. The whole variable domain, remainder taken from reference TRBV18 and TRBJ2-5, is NAGVMQNPRHLVRRRGQEARLRCSPMKGHSHVYWYRQLPEEGLKFMVYLQKENIIDESGMPKERFSAEFPKEGPSILRIQQVVRGDSAAYFCASSLLDRGRETQYFGPGTRLLVL.

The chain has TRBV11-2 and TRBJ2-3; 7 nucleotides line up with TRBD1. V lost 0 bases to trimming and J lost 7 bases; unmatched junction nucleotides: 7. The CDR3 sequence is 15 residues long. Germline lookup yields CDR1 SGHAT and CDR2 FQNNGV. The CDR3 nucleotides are TGTGCCAGCAGCTTAGACCAGGACAGGAGGTATACGCAGTATTTT. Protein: CASSLDQDRRYTQYF.

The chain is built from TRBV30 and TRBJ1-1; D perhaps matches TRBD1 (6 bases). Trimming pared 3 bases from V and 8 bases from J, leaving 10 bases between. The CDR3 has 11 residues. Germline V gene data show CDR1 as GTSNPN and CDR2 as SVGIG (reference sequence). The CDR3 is CAWRGRGEAFF. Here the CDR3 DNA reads TGTGCCTGGAGGGGGAGGGGGGAAGCTTTCTTT.

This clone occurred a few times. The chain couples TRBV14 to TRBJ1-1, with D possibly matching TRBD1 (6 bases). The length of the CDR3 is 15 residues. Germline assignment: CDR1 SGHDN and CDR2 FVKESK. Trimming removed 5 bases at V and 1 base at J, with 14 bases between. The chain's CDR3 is CASSANRAWNTEAFF. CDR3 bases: TGTGCCAGCAGCGCAAACAGGGCCTGGAACACTGAAGCTTTCTTT.

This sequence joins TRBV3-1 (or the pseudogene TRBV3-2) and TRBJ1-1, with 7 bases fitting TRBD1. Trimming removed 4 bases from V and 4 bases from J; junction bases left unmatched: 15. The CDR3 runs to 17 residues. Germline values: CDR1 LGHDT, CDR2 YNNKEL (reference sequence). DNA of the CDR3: TGTGCCAGCAGCCGCTTGCACAGGGGCGGAAGAGGCACTGAAGCTTTCTTT. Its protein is CASSRLHRGGRGTEAFF.

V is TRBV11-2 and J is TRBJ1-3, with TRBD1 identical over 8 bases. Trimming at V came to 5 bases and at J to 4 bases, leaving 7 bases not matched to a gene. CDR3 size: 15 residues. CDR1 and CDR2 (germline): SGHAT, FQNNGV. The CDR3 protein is CASSTHRGAGNTIYF. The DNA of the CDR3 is TGTGCCAGCAGCACCCACAGGGGGGCGGGAAACACCATATATTTT.

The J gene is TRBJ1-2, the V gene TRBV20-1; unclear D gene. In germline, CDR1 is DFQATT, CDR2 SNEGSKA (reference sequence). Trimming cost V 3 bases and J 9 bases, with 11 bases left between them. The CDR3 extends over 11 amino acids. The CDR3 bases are TGCAGTGCTAGTATCGGGGATCGCTACACCTTC. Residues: CSASIGDRYTF.

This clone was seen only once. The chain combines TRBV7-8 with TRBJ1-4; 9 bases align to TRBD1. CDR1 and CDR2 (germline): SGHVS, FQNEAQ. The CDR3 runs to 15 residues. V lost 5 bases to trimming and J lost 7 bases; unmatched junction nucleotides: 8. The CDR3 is CASSILGQGPEKLFF. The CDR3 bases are TGTGCCAGCAGCATCCTGGGACAGGGCCCTGAAAAACTGTTTTTT.

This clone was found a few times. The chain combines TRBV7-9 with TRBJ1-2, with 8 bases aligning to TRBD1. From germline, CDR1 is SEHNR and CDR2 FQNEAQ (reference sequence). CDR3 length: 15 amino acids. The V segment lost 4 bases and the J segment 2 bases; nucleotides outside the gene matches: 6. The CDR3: CASSSPGQANYGYTF. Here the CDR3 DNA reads TGTGCCAGCAGCTCGCCGGGACAGGCGAACTATGGCTACACCTTC. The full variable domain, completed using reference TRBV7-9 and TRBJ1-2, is DTGVSQNPRHKITKRGQNVTFRCDPISEHNRLYWYRQTLGQGPEFLTYFQNEAQLEKSRLLSDRFSAERPKGSFSTLEIQRTEQGDSAMYLCASSSPGQANYGYTFGSGTRLTVV.

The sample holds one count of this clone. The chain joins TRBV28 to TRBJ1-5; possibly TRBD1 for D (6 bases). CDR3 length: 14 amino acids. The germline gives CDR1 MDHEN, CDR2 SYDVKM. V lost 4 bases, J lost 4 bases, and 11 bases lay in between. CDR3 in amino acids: CASSSGTPNQPQHF. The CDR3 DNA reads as TGTGCCAGCAGTTCCGGGACACCGAATCAGCCCCAGCATTTT.

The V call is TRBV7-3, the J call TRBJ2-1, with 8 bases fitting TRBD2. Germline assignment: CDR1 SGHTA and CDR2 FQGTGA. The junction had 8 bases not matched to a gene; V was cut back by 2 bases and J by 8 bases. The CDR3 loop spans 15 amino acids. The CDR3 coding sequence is TGTGCCAGCAGCTTAGTGGGCGGGAGGCTGGATGAGCAGTTCTTC. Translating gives CASSLVGGRLDEQFF.